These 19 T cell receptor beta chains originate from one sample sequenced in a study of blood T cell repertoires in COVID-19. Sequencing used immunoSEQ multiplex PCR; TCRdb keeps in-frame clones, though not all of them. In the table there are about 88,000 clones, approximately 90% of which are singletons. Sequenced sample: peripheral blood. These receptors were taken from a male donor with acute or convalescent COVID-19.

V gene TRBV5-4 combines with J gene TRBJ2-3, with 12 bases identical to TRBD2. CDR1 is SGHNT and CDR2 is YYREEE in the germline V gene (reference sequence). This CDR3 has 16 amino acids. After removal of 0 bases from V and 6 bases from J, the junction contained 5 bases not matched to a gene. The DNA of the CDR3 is TGTGCCAGCAGCTTGGGACTAGCGGGGGTGGCGGATACGCAGTATTTT. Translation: CASSLGLAGVADTQYF.

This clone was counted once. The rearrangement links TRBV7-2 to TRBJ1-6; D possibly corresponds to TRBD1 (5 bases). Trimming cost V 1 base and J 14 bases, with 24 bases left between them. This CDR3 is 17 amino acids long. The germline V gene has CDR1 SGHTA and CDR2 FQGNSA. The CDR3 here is CASSLGWSGTLYPTLHF. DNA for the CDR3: TGTGCCAGCAGCTTAGGTTGGAGCGGGACCCTCTATCCTACCCTCCACTTT.

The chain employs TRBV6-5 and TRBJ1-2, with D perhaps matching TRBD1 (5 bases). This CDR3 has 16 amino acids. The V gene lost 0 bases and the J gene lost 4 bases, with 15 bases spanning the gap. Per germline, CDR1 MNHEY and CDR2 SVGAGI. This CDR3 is CASSYSITQGSYGYTF. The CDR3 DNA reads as TGTGCCAGCAGTTACTCGATTACCCAGGGCTCCTATGGCTACACCTTC.

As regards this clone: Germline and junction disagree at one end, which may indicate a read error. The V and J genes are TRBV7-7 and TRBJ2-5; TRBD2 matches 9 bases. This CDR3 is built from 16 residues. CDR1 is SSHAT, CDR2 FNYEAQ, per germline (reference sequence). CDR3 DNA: TGTGCTAGCAGCCCCACAGGAGTGGGACTAGCAGAGACCCAGTACTTC. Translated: CASSPTGVGLAETQYF.

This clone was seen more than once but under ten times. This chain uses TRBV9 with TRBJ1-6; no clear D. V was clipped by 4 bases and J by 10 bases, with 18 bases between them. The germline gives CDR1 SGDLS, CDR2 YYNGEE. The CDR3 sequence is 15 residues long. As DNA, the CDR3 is TGTGCCAGCAGCACCGGGCCTCCCTCGGGATCACCCCTCCACTTT. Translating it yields CASSTGPPSGSPLHF.

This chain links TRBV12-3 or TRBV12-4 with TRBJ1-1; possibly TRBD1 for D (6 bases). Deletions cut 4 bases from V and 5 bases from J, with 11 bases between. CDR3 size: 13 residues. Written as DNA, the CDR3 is TGTGCCAGCAGTTATCAGGGGAGAACTGAAGCTTTCTTT. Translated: CASSYQGRTEAFF.

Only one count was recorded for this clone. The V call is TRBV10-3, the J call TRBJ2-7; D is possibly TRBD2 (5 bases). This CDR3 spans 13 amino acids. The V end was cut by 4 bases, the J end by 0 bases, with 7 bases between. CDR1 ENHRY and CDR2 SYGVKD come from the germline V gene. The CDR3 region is CAISAGDSYEQYF. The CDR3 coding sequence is TGTGCCATCAGTGCCGGGGACTCCTACGAGCAGTACTTC.

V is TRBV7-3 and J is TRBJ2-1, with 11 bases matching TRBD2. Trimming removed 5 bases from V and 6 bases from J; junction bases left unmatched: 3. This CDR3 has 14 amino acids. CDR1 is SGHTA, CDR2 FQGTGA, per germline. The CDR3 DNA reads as TGTGCCAGCAGCCCTAGCGGGGGGCTCAATGAGCAGTTCTTC. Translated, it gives CASSPSGGLNEQFF.

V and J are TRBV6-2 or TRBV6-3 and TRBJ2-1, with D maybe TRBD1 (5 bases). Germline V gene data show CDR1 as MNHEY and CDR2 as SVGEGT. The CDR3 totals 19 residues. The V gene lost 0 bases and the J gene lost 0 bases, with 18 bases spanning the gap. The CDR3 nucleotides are TGTGCCAGCAGTTACTCGAGAAGGGCAGGGATAAGCTCCTACAATGAGCAGTTCTTC. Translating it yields CASSYSRRAGISSYNEQFF.

Here the CDR3 reads CATNNPDQPQHF. CDR3 DNA: TGTGCCACCAACAATCCCGATCAGCCCCAGCATTTT. V and J are TRBV24-1 and TRBJ1-5; no reliable D call. V was clipped by 8 bases and J by 5 bases, with 9 bases between them. Looked up from germline, CDR1 is KGHDR and CDR2 is SFDVKD. The CDR3 is 12 residues long.

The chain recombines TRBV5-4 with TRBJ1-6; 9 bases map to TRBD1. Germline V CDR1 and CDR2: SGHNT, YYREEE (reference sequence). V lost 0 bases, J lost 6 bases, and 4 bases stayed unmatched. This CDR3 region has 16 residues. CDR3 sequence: CASSLVGQGSNSPLHF. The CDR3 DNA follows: TGTGCCAGCAGCTTGGTCGGACAGGGGAGTAATTCACCCCTCCACTTT.

The CDR3 protein is CASSLVDSQNYNEQFF. The CDR3 DNA follows: TGCGCCAGCAGCTTGGTGGACAGCCAGAACTACAATGAGCAGTTCTTC. The chain has TRBV5-1 and TRBJ2-1; D is perhaps TRBD1 (6 bases). Trimming removed 0 bases from V and 3 bases from J, with 13 bases in between. The CDR3 is 16 amino acids. CDR1 SGHRS and CDR2 YFSETQ come from the germline V gene. Variable domain in full (rest from reference TRBV5-1 and TRBJ2-1): KAGVTQTPRYLIKTRGQQVTLSCSPISGHRSVSWYQQTPGQGLQFLFEYFSETQRNKGNFPGRFSGRQFSNSRSEMNVSTLELGDSALYLCASSLVDSQNYNEQFFGPGTRLTVL.

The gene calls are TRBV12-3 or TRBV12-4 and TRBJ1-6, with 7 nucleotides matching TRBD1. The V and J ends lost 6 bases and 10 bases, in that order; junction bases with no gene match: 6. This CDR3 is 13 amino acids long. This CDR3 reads CASRGQHQSPLHF. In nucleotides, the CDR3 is TGTGCCAGCAGGGGACAGCATCAATCACCCCTCCACTTT.

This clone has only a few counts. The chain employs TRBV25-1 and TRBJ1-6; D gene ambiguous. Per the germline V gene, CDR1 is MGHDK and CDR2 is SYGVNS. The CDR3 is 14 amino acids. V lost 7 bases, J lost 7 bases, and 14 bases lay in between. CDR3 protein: CASNGPSWNSPLHF. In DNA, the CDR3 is TGTGCCAGCAACGGTCCCTCCTGGAATTCACCCCTCCACTTT.

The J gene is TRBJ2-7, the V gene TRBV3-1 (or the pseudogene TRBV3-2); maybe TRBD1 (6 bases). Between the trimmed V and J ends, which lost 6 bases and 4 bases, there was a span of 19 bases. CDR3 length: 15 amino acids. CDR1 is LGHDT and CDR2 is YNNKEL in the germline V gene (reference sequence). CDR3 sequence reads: CASRQTGRTGYEQYF. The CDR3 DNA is TGTGCCAGCAGGCAGACAGGTCGAACGGGTTACGAGCAGTACTTC.

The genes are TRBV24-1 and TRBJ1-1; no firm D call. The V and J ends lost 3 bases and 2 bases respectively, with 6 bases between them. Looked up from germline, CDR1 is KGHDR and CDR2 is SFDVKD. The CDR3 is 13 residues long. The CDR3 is CATSDTANTEAFF. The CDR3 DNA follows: TGTGCCACCAGTGATACAGCAAACACTGAAGCTTTCTTT.

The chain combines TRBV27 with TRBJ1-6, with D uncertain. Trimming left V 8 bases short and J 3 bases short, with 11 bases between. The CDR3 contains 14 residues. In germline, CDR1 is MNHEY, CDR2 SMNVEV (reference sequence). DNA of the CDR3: TGTGCCAGCCCAACCGGAGACTATAATTCACCCCTCCACTTT. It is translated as CASPTGDYNSPLHF.

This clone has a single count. CDR3 loop: CASSIGAGRADTQYF. The CDR3 nucleotides read TGTGCCAGTAGCATTGGGGCCGGGAGGGCAGATACGCAGTATTTT. The rearrangement uses TRBV19 and TRBJ2-3, with TRBD2 identical over 8 bases. The ends lost 6 bases at V and 4 bases at J; junction bases unmatched: 9. Germline V gene sequence: CDR1 LNHDA, CDR2 SQIVND (reference sequence). The CDR3 is made up of 15 amino acids.

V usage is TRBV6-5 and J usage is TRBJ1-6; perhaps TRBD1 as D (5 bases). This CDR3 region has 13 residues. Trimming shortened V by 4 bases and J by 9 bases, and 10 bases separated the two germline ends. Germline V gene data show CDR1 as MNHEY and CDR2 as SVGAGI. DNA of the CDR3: TGTGCCAGCAGTTCCCAGGGATCTTCACCCCTCCACTTT. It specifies CASSSQGSSPLHF.